These 20 T cell receptor beta chains share one sample of origin, sequenced in a study of blood T cell repertoires in COVID-19. Profiled with immunoSEQ multiplex PCR; TCRdb holds only in-frame clones, not every one. The table shows 70,000 or so clones, with around nine tenths occurring only once. Sequencing input: peripheral blood. These receptors came from a human donor in a cohort sampled during active COVID-19.

This rearrangement joins TRBV10-2 to TRBJ2-7; 7 bases line up with TRBD1. The CDR3 length is 13 residues. The V gene's germline CDR1 is WSHSY and CDR2 SAAADI. The junction had 6 bases not matched to a gene; V was cut back by 10 bases and J by 0 bases. CDR3 nucleotide sequence: TGCGCCACCTCCGGGACAGCCTCCTACGAGCAGTACTTC. This encodes CATSGTASYEQYF.

V usage is TRBV4-3 and J usage is TRBJ1-2; 9 bases map to TRBD1. Trimming removed 1 base from V and 7 bases from J; junction bases left unmatched: 13. CDR3 length: 17 residues. CDR1 and CDR2 from the germline V gene are LGHNA and YSLEER. This CDR3 is CASSQGTGGVEVLGYTF. CDR3 sequence (DNA): TGCGCCAGCAGCCAAGGAACAGGGGGCGTTGAGGTACTTGGCTACACCTTC.

The chain uses TRBV2 and TRBJ2-7, with D perhaps TRBD2 (5 bases). Germline V gene lookup returns CDR1 SNHLY and CDR2 FYNNEI. The germline V and J ends were trimmed by 0 bases and 6 bases, with 9 bases remaining between them. The CDR3 extends over 13 amino acids. CDR3 loop: CASSEARGSEQYF. DNA for the CDR3: TGTGCCAGCAGTGAAGCGCGAGGGAGCGAGCAGTACTTC.

This chain links TRBV13 with TRBJ2-7; D possibly corresponds to TRBD1 (6 bases). In germline, CDR1 is PRHDT, CDR2 FYEKMQ (reference sequence). This CDR3 contains 13 residues. V lost 4 bases to trimming and J lost 4 bases, with 11 bases between them. The CDR3 bases are TGTGCCAGCAGCTCTCGGACAGATTACGAGCAGTACTTC. This translates into CASSSRTDYEQYF.

The V gene is TRBV20-1, the J gene TRBJ2-7; a weak D match, TRBD2 (6 bases). The CDR3 contains 11 residues. Trimming took off 2 bases at V and 7 bases at J, with 9 bases between the two ends. Germline V gene data show CDR1 as DFQATT and CDR2 as SNEGSKA (reference sequence). The CDR3 region has the DNA TGCAGTGCTAGACTAGCGAGGGAGCAGTACTTC. It yields the protein CSARLAREQYF.

The V call is TRBV28, the J call TRBJ1-2; tentatively, D is TRBD1 (5 bases). Trimming left V 5 bases short and J 4 bases short, with 8 bases between. Germline CDR1 reads MDHEN; CDR2 reads SYDVKM. The CDR3 is 12 amino acids. The CDR3 nucleotides read TGTGCCAGCAGTCCCCAGGGCTATGGCTACACCTTC. Protein sequence: CASSPQGYGYTF.

J is TRBJ2-7 and V is TRBV11-2; 12 bases map to TRBD1. Germline-derived CDR1 and CDR2 are SGHAT and FQNNGV. J lost 3 bases, V lost 5 bases, and 17 bases had no gene match. The CDR3 loop spans 19 amino acids. The CDR3 loop reads CASSPLRREGTGGLYEQYF. Here the CDR3 DNA reads TGTGCCAGCAGCCCGCTCAGGCGGGAGGGGACAGGGGGCCTCTACGAGCAGTACTTC.

The rearrangement uses TRBV10-1 and TRBJ1-1, with a weak D call TRBD1 (5 bases). The CDR3 loop spans 14 amino acids. Between the trimmed V and J ends, which lost 4 bases and 3 bases, there was a span of 12 bases. Per germline, CDR1 WNHNN and CDR2 SYGVQD (reference sequence). The CDR3 sequence is CASSAQIGDTEAFF. The CDR3 DNA follows: TGCGCCAGCAGTGCCCAGATAGGGGACACTGAAGCTTTCTTT.

The V gene is TRBV28, the J gene TRBJ2-7; D is unresolved. The CDR3 is 14 amino acids. V gave up 2 bases and J gave up 1 base, with 9 bases separating them. Germline V gene data show CDR1 as MDHEN and CDR2 as SYDVKM. This CDR3 is CASSLEGGSYEQYF. CDR3 coding DNA: TGTGCCAGCAGTTTAGAAGGCGGATCCTACGAGCAGTACTTC.

The rearrangement uses TRBV5-1 and TRBJ2-7; TRBD1 agrees at 8 bases. This CDR3 is built from 17 residues. The V and J ends lost 2 bases and 2 bases, in that order; junction bases with no gene match: 12. The germline CDR1 and CDR2 sequences are SGHRS and YFSETQ. The CDR3 here is CASSLKFPRGPTYEQYF. CDR3 nucleotides: TGCGCCAGCAGCTTAAAATTTCCCAGGGGGCCCACCTACGAGCAGTACTTC.

The chain's CDR3 is CATSEQAGGPLNEQFF. DNA for the CDR3: TGTGCCACCAGTGAACAAGCGGGGGGGCCGCTGAATGAGCAGTTCTTC. J is TRBJ2-1 and V is TRBV24-1; 10 bases align to TRBD2. Germline V gene data show CDR1 as KGHDR and CDR2 as SFDVKD. Trimming cost V 4 bases and J 7 bases; bases outside gene matches: 9. This CDR3 contains 16 residues.

The chain couples TRBV18 to TRBJ1-5; D may be TRBD1 (6 bases). Per the germline V gene, CDR1 is KGHSH and CDR2 is LQKENI. CDR3 length: 18 residues. V was pared by 2 bases and J by 1 base, with 18 bases between. The CDR3 region has the DNA TGTGCCAGCTCACCAATGGGAACCACAGGGCTAAGCAATCAGCCCCAGCATTTT. Its translation is CASSPMGTTGLSNQPQHF. The variable domain in full, with the rest retrieved from reference TRBV18 and TRBJ1-5, is NAGVMQNPRHLVRRRGQEARLRCSPMKGHSHVYWYRQLPEEGLKFMVYLQKENIIDESGMPKERFSAEFPKEGPSILRIQQVVRGDSAAYFCASSPMGTTGLSNQPQHFGDGTRLSIL.

The V call is TRBV7-3, the J call TRBJ2-6; D call uncertain. The CDR3 has 18 residues. Trimming shortened V by 0 bases and J by 0 bases, and 12 bases separated the two germline ends. Germline CDR1 SGHTA, CDR2 FQGTGA. CDR3 residues: CASSLTSRPSSGANVLTF. The CDR3 nucleotides are TGTGCCAGCAGCTTAACGTCGCGGCCGAGCTCTGGGGCCAACGTCCTGACTTTC.

A word on this clone: Other DNA variants within this sample encode the same CDR3. The chain combines TRBV7-2 with TRBJ2-1, with D tentatively TRBD1 (5 bases). The CDR3 is 16 residues long. The ends were cut back, 4 bases at V and 4 bases at J, with 17 bases in the middle. Germline-derived CDR1 and CDR2 are SGHTA and FQGNSA. The CDR3: CASSSAPGRAYNEQFF. CDR3 nucleotide sequence: TGTGCCAGCAGCTCCGCTCCAGGGCGCGCGTACAATGAGCAGTTCTTC.

The chain has TRBV11-2 and TRBJ1-6, with TRBD1 matching over 7 bases. This CDR3 contains 16 residues. Germline loops: CDR1 SGHAT, CDR2 FQNNGV. Trimming cost V 5 bases and J 7 bases; bases outside gene matches: 11. The CDR3 reads CASSLQGWDLNSPLHF. The CDR3 nucleotides read TGTGCCAGCAGCCTACAGGGGTGGGACCTGAATTCACCCCTCCACTTT.

The chain combines TRBV21-1 with TRBJ1-1; TRBD1 was called by the table and not checked on the DNA. TRBV21-1 is a pseudogene segment. The CDR3 is 15 amino acids. The CDR3 reads CASSGCRDRNTEAFF. The DNA of the CDR3 is TGTGCCAGCAGCGGATGCCGGGACAGGAACACTGAAGCTTTCTTT.

This chain uses TRBV19 with TRBJ2-7; D is possibly TRBD2 (6 bases). The CDR3 sequence is 16 residues long. Germline-derived CDR1 and CDR2 are LNHDA and SQIVND (reference sequence). V lost 2 bases and J 4 bases, leaving 18 bases between the germline ends. The CDR3 bases are TGTGCCAGTAGTATATCCGGCGGGATGTTCGGGTACGAGCAGTACTTC. It specifies CASSISGGMFGYEQYF.

V is TRBV5-5 and J is TRBJ1-6; TRBD1 matches 9 bases. V was pared by 0 bases and J by 13 bases, with 5 bases of the junction left unmatched. This CDR3 comprises 14 residues. CDR1 is SGHKS, CDR2 YYEKEE, per germline (reference sequence). The CDR3 loop is CASSLGQGVLPLHF. CDR3 bases: TGTGCCAGCAGCTTGGGACAGGGGGTTTTGCCCCTCCACTTT.

V is TRBV29-1 and J is TRBJ2-7, with 7 nucleotides matching TRBD1. Germline V gene sequence: CDR1 SQVTM, CDR2 ANQGSEA. The CDR3 has 14 amino acids. The V segment lost 2 bases and the J segment 2 bases; nucleotides outside the gene matches: 6. CDR3: CSVELGQEAYEQYF. The DNA for the CDR3 is TGCAGCGTTGAATTAGGACAGGAAGCCTACGAGCAGTACTTC.

This clone appeared a single time. V is TRBV11-3 and J is TRBJ2-6; 10 nucleotides align to TRBD1. CDR3 size: 18 residues. Germline trimming cut 1 base from V and 2 bases from J; bases unmatched to any gene: 5. Germline V lookup: CDR1 SGHNT, CDR2 YENEEA. The CDR3 DNA is TGTGCCAGCAGCTTAGCGGGACAGGGGACCGCTGGGGCCAACGTCCTGACTTTC. Its protein product is CASSLAGQGTAGANVLTF.